This T cell receptor (beta chain) was retrieved from a study of PD-L1 blockade in urothelial cancer. The CDR3 covers 15 residues. CDR1 SNHLY and CDR2 FYNNEI come from the germline V gene. Trimming removed 7 bases from V and 3 bases from J; junction bases left unmatched: 5. Produced via immunoSEQ multiplex PCR; TCRdb's table is partial and in-frame only. In the table there are approximately 72,000 clones, around 87% of which are singletons. Time point meaning: pretreatment peripheral blood. As concerns this clone: Its antigen is still unknown.

Study observations and caveats: Better survival was predicted by below-median pretreatment blood TCR clonality.

The chain is built from TRBV2 and TRBJ2-1; 11 nucleotides match TRBD2. Sample: PBMCs, taken around atezolizumab (anti-PD-L1) treatment. The source of this sequence is a man between 60 and 75 years old with urothelial cancer. Written as DNA, the CDR3 is TGTGCCAGCATTTTTAGCGGGGGGGACTACAATGAGCAGTTCTTC. It is translated as CASIFSGGDYNEQFF.